This entry lists 8 T cell receptor beta chains sequenced from one sample in a study of blood T cell repertoires in COVID-19. Data came from immunoSEQ multiplex PCR; TCRdb stores just in-frame clones and leaves some out. The sample shows approximately 390,000 clones, around nine tenths of them seen only once. The sequenced sample consisted of PBMCs or T cells enriched from blood (not recorded which). These receptors were collected from a woman in her forties or fifties who had recovered from COVID-19.

The genes are TRBV29-1 and TRBJ1-1; 8 bases are shared with TRBD1. The CDR3 sequence is 14 residues long. Germline V CDR1 and CDR2: SQVTM, ANQGSEA. Losses at the gene ends were 3 bases for V and 7 bases for J; bases not matched to a gene: 10. The CDR3 reads CSVDADRDQGEAFF. The CDR3 region has the DNA TGCAGCGTTGACGCGGACAGGGATCAGGGTGAAGCTTTCTTT.

The chain uses TRBV27 and TRBJ1-2, with D tentatively TRBD1 (6 bases). The CDR3 loop spans 13 amino acids. The germline gives CDR1 MNHEY, CDR2 SMNVEV (reference sequence). The V end lost 3 bases, the J end lost 6 bases, and 11 bases lay between the germline ends. The chain's CDR3 is CASSFRGGNGYTF. CDR3 in DNA: TGTGCCAGCAGTTTCAGGGGAGGGAATGGCTACACCTTC.

The chain joins TRBV6-5 to TRBJ1-1; tentatively, D is TRBD1 (6 bases). V dropped 4 bases and J dropped 1 base, with 13 bases sitting between them. Germline CDR1 and CDR2: MNHEY and SVGAGI. CDR3 length: 15 amino acids. The CDR3 region is CASSSSGQPNTEAFF. CDR3 bases: TGTGCCAGCAGTTCATCGGGACAACCGAACACTGAAGCTTTCTTT.

Only a few counts were recorded for this clone. This sequence joins TRBV18 and TRBJ1-2; D is undetermined. Per the germline V gene, CDR1 is KGHSH and CDR2 is LQKENI. Trimming left V 3 bases short and J 6 bases short, with 11 bases between. CDR3 length: 13 amino acids. The CDR3 DNA is TGTGCCAGCTCACCTGTGAGGGAGGATGGCTACACCTTC. The encoded protein is CASSPVREDGYTF.

The rearrangement uses TRBV19 and TRBJ1-1; the match to TRBD1 covers 12 bases. Germline V gives CDR1 LNHDA, CDR2 SQIVND (reference sequence). V lost 4 bases to trimming and J lost 0 bases; unmatched junction nucleotides: 12. This CDR3 is 19 amino acids long. CDR3 sequence: CASSTLNSGTGGMNTEAFF. The CDR3 coding sequence is TGTGCCAGTAGTACCCTTAATTCCGGGACAGGGGGCATGAACACTGAAGCTTTCTTT.

This sequence joins TRBV13 and TRBJ1-1; D is perhaps TRBD1 (6 bases). V gave up 3 bases and J gave up 6 bases, with 11 bases separating them. The germline gives CDR1 PRHDT, CDR2 FYEKMQ (reference sequence). This CDR3 contains 13 residues. The CDR3 DNA reads TGTGCCAGCAGCTTCGGGGGGCGGTCTGAAGCTTTCTTT. Translating gives CASSFGGRSEAFF.

The chain combines TRBV19 with TRBJ2-5; D is possibly TRBD2 (5 bases). With 5 bases removed from V and 2 bases from J, the gap between germline ends came to 9 bases. Germline V gives CDR1 LNHDA, CDR2 SQIVND (reference sequence). This CDR3 is built from 13 residues. CDR3 amino acids: CASSPDLQETQYF. CDR3 coding DNA: TGTGCCAGTAGTCCGGACTTACAAGAGACCCAGTACTTC.

This chain joins TRBV20-1 and TRBJ1-4; 7 bases map to TRBD1. CDR3 length equals 17 residues. The J segment lost 0 bases and the V segment lost 3 bases, leaving 10 bases of the junction unmatched. CDR1 and CDR2 from the germline V gene are DFQATT and SNEGSKA (reference sequence). As DNA, the CDR3 is TGCAGTGCTAGTGATGCGGGACAGACAGCAACTAATGAAAAACTGTTTTTT. Its translation is CSASDAGQTATNEKLFF.